These T cell receptor beta chains were read from a single sample in a study of response to subunit inactivated influenza vaccine. TCRdb reanalysed the RT-PCR reads using MiXCR and keeps one entry per CDR3 protein. This table has about 700,000 distinct CDR3 sequences, about a sixth appearing once. The sample here was PBMCs from blood, taken 12 days after vaccination. The receptors stem from a man aged 45 to 65 who received an inactivated influenza vaccine. The CDR3 runs from the conserved cysteine through the conserved F or W. The order of the fields is V gene, clone size, J gene, D gene, CDR3 protein, CDR3 DNA. The D gene is left open where the match is weak. Size is stated for part of the rows, as once, few or many counts, or as a class when the clone is expanded.

TRBV2	few	TRBJ1-2	.	CASSLTYYGYTF	TGTGCCAGCAGTCTTACCTATTATGGCTACACCTTC
TRBV3-1	.	TRBJ2-1	.	CASSRGENYNEQFF	TGTGCCAGCAGCCGCGGGGAGAACTACAATGAGCAGTTCTTC
TRBV15	few	TRBJ2-7	TRBD1	CATSRAYPGQGAYEQYF	TGTGCCACCAGCAGAGCTTATCCCGGACAGGGGGCATACGAGCAGTACTTC
TRBV27	.	TRBJ2-7	TRBD2	CASSLLWASGGSYEQYF	TGTGCCAGCAGTTTACTTTGGGCTAGCGGGGGCTCCTACGAGCAGTACTTC
TRBV6-2/TRBV6-3	many	TRBJ1-6	TRBD1	CASTGGLWNSPLHF	TGTGCCAGCACAGGGGGTCTTTGGAATTCACCCCTCCACTTT
TRBV12-3/TRBV12-4	few	TRBJ2-2	TRBD2	CASSPGTSGGPGEGELFF	TGTGCCAGCAGTCCCGGGACTAGCGGGGGCCCCGGCGAAGGGGAGCTGTTTTTT
TRBV12-3/TRBV12-4	.	TRBJ1-2	.	CASSFSENYGYTF	TGTGCCAGCAGTTTCTCAGAAAATTATGGCTACACCTTC
TRBV5-1	.	TRBJ1-1	.	CASSLEGTNRRNTEAFF	TGCGCCAGCAGCTTGGAGGGCACTAACCGAAGGAACACTGAAGCTTTCTTT
TRBV14	few	TRBJ2-3	TRBD1	CASSQDWTGFLTDTQYF	TGTGCCAGCAGCCAAGACTGGACAGGGTTTTTAACAGATACGCAGTATTTT
TRBV15	many	TRBJ2-1	.	CATSTGVTTSNEQFF	TGTGCCACCAGCACGGGGGTCACCACAAGTAATGAGCAGTTCTTC
TRBV3-1	few	TRBJ2-3	.	CASSTTSSTDTQYF	TGTGCCAGCAGCACGACCAGTTCCACAGATACGCAGTATTTT
TRBV7-2	few	TRBJ2-2	.	CASSLGPGEAGELFF	TGTGCCAGCAGCTTAGGACCGGGAGAGGCCGGGGAGCTGTTTTTT
TRBV7-9	.	TRBJ2-1	.	CASSKRDSYYNEQFF	TGTGCCAGCAGCAAACGGGACTCCTACTACAATGAGCAGTTCTTC
TRBV20-1	.	TRBJ1-1	.	CSARSLTEGLTLGEAFF	TGCAGTGCTAGATCCCTCACAGAGGGTCTAACTCTTGGTGAAGCTTTCTTT
TRBV28	.	TRBJ1-1	.	CASTREVTDTEAFF	TGTGCCAGCACCCGAGAGGTGACGGACACTGAAGCTTTCTTT
TRBV12-3/TRBV12-4	.	TRBJ1-1	.	CASSSSLNTEAFF	TGTGCCAGCAGTTCTTCCCTAAACACTGAAGCTTTCTTT
TRBV7-9	.	TRBJ2-1	TRBD2	CASSGTTRNEQFF	TGTGCCAGCAGCGGGACTACTAGAAATGAGCAGTTCTTC
TRBV2	.	TRBJ2-7	.	CASSDHPTPSELYF	TGTGCCAGCAGTGACCATCCGACCCCCTCCGAGCTGTACTTC